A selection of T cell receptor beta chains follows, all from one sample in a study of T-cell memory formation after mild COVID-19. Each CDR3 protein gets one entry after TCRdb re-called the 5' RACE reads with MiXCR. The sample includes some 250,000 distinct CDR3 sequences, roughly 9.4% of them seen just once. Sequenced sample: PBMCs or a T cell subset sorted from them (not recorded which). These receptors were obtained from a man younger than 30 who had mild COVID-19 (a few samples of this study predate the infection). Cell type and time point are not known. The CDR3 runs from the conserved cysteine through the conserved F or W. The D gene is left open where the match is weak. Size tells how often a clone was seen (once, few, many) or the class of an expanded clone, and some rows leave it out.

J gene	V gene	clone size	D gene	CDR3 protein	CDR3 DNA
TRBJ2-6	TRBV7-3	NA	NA	CASSLTSGTGANVLTF	TGTGCCAGCAGCTTAACGTCGGGGACTGGGGCCAACGTCCTGACTTTC
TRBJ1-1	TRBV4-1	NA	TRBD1	CASSPWTGGSMNTEAFF	TGCGCCAGCAGCCCCTGGACAGGGGGTTCCATGAACACTGAAGCTTTCTTT
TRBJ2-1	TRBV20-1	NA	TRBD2	CSASSGLAGHEQFF	TGCAGTGCTAGCTCCGGACTAGCGGGGCATGAGCAGTTCTTC
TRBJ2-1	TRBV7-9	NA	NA	CASSMPGTFNEQFF	TGTGCCAGCAGCATGCCCGGGACATTCAATGAGCAGTTCTTC
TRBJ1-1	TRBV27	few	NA	CASSPYRTLNTEAFF	TGTGCCAGCAGTCCGTACCGGACACTGAACACTGAAGCTTTCTTT
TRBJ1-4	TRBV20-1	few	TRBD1	CSAGKTGEGEKLFF	TGCAGTGCTGGGAAGACAGGGGAGGGCGAAAAACTGTTTTTT
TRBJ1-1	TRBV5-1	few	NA	CASSLQTEAEAFF	TGCGCCAGCAGCTTGCAGACTGAGGCCGAAGCTTTCTTT
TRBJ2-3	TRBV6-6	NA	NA	CASRLRGDTQYF	TGTGCCAGCAGACTCAGGGGAGATACGCAGTATTTT
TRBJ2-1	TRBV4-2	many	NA	CASSPGLERRFF	TGTGCCAGCAGCCCAGGGCTGGAGCGGCGGTTCTTC
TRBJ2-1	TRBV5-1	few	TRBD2	CASSLRTSGDSYNEQFF	TGCGCCAGCAGCCTGAGGACTAGCGGGGACTCCTACAATGAGCAGTTCTTC
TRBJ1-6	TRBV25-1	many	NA	CASSALSGGWNSPLHF	TGTGCCAGCAGTGCTCTATCGGGAGGGTGGAATTCACCCCTCCACTTT
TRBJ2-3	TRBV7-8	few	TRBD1	CASNQQGPLDTDTQYF	TGTGCCAGCAATCAACAGGGGCCATTGGACACAGATACGCAGTATTTT
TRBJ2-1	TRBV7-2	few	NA	CASSFTPVGGNEQFF	TGTGCCAGCAGCTTTACGCCCGTTGGAGGCAATGAGCAGTTCTTC
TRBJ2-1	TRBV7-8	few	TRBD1	CASSLDTGVREQFF	TGTGCCAGCAGCTTAGATACAGGGGTCAGGGAGCAGTTCTTC
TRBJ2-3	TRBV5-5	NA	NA	CASSLLVRTDTQYF	TGTGCCAGCAGCCTCCTAGTACGCACAGATACGCAGTATTTT
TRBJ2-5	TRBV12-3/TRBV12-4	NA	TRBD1	CASSHGTGGMQTQYF	TGTGCCAGCAGCCATGGGACAGGGGGTATGCAGACCCAGTACTTC
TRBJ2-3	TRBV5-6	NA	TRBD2	CASRYGLAGPDTQYF	TGTGCCAGCAGGTATGGACTAGCGGGGCCAGATACGCAGTATTTT
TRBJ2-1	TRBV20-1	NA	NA	CSAQMRSGRAGNEQFF	TGCAGTGCTCAAATGCGTTCCGGGAGAGCGGGCAATGAGCAGTTCTTC
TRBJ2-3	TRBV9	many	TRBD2	CASSVEVAGAPTDTQYF	TGTGCCAGCAGCGTAGAAGTAGCGGGGGCTCCCACAGATACGCAGTATTTT
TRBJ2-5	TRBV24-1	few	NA	CATSDPGRALRETQYF	TGTGCCACCAGTGACCCCGGCAGGGCCCTAAGGGAGACCCAGTACTTC
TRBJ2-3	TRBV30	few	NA	CAWGLGDTQYF	TGTGCCTGGGGCCTCGGAGATACGCAGTATTTT
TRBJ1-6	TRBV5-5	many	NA	CASSPGTWDSPLHF	TGTGCCAGCAGCCCCGGGACCTGGGATTCACCCCTCCACTTT
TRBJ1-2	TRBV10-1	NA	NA	CASSNRFGSGYTF	TGCGCCAGCAGCAATCGCTTTGGTAGTGGCTACACCTTC
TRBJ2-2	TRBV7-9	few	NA	CASRDGGNTGELFF	TGTGCCAGCAGGGATGGGGGGAACACCGGGGAGCTGTTTTTT
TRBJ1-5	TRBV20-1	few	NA	CSARDREGHDQPQHF	TGCAGTGCTAGAGATCGAGAAGGGCACGATCAGCCCCAGCATTTT
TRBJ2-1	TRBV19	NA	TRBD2	CASSPGGAGEQFF	TGTGCCAGTAGTCCCGGGGGGGCTGGAGAGCAGTTCTTC
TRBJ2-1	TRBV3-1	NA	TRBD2	CASRRTPGGYNEQFF	TGTGCCAGCCGACGGACCCCGGGGGGATACAATGAGCAGTTCTTC
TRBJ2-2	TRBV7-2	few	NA	CASSLAGRGLRSGELFF	TGTGCCAGCAGCTTAGCTGGTCGGGGGCTTAGGTCCGGGGAGCTGTTTTTT
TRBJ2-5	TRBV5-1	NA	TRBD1	CASSLDGVFRGETQYF	TGCGCCAGCAGCTTGGACGGCGTATTCAGGGGGGAGACCCAGTACTTC
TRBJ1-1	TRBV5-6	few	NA	CASSFHRAGTEAFF	TGTGCCAGCAGCTTCCACCGAGCGGGGACTGAAGCTTTCTTT
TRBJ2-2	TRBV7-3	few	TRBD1	CASSYGGTGGTGELFF	TGTGCCAGCAGCTACGGTGGGACAGGTGGCACCGGGGAGCTGTTTTTT
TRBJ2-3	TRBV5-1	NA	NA	CASSLALGAGSDTQYF	TGCGCCAGCAGTCTCGCCCTGGGGGCCGGCTCAGATACGCAGTATTTT
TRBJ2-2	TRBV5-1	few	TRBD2	CASTGGAGGELFF	TGCGCCAGCACCGGGGGGGCCGGCGGGGAGCTGTTTTTT
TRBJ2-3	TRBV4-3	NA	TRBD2	CASSQGLAGYTDTQYF	TGCGCCAGCAGCCAAGGTCTAGCGGGGTACACAGATACGCAGTATTTT
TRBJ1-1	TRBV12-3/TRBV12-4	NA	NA	CASSSPGGLNTEALF	TGTGCCAGCAGTTCCCCTGGGGGACTGAACACTGAAGCTTTATTT
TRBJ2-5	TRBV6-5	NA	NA	CASSHAWGRETQYF	TGTGCCAGCAGCCACGCATGGGGTCGAGAGACCCAGTACTTC
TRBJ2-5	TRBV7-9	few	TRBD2	CASSFGTSGGVPETQYF	TGTGCCAGCAGCTTTGGGACTAGCGGGGGGGTCCCCGAGACCCAGTACTTC
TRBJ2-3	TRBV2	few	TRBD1	CASSEGQGPSTDTQYF	TGTGCCAGCAGTGAAGGACAGGGGCCAAGCACAGATACGCAGTATTTT
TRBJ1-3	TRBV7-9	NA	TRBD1	CASTATGPEGPTIYF	TGTGCCAGCACCGCGACAGGGCCGGAAGGTCCGACCATATATTTT
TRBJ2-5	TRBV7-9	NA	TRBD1	CASSLGDRGFQETQYF	TGTGCCAGCAGCTTAGGTGACAGGGGTTTCCAAGAGACCCAGTACTTC